This TCR beta chain was recorded in a study of T-cell memory formation after mild COVID-19. About this clonotype: Its antigen remains unidentified.

Constant-segment primers were used for 5'RACE, and the resulting TCR alpha and TCR beta cDNA libraries carried sample barcodes and UMIs. MiXCR, applied by TCRdb to the 5' RACE reads, yields one record per CDR3 protein. The sample lists approximately 480,000 distinct CDR3 sequences, about 20% occurring once. Study outcomes and limitations: While clones contracting from day 15 to 85 were balanced between CD4 and CD8, later expanders leaned CD4+. Within pre-infection memory, some responding clones were found, suggesting cross-reactive memory joined.

The CDR3 is 14 residues long. V lost 9 bases, J lost 7 bases, and 19 bases lay in between. The sequenced material came from PBMCs or a T cell subset sorted from them (not recorded which). This sequence joins TRBV12-3 or TRBV12-4 and TRBJ2-1; possibly TRBD1 for D (6 bases). The sequence derives from an adult woman who had mild COVID-19 (a few samples of this study predate the infection). Cell type and time point are not known. CDR3 protein: CASKTQGFRNEQFF. The CDR3 DNA reads as TGTGCCAGTAAAACACAGGGTTTTAGGAATGAGCAGTTCTTC.